The clone carrying this TCR beta chain was detected only a few times. Original data processing: Construction of a distant-metastasis classifier for papillary thyroid cancer relied on CDR3 differences across clinicopathological groups. From the PCR reads, TCRdb re-called clones with MiXCR. The V and J calls were not made by the authors but by TCRdb's processing. The data contain some 23,000 clones, more than 25% of them seen just once; the ten biggest clones take up 5% to 7%. Not a single patient had been given any form of treatment at any point before undergoing thyroid surgery. This entry is derived from a study of metastatic and nonmetastatic thyroid tumors. Study context: It was across blood and tumor or nodule tissue from malignant and benign thyroid patients that repertoires were compared.

V was pared by 7 bases and J by 6 bases, with 13 bases between. CDR1 and CDR2 from the germline V gene are MNHEY and SVGEGT. CDR3 length: 13 amino acids. This chain uses TRBV6-2 or TRBV6-3 with TRBJ1-5; possible D gene TRBD1, 6 bases. The sample comprised tumor tissue. The receptor's source is a female donor with papillary thyroid cancer or a benign thyroid nodule (not recorded which). Some clones in this sample may be carry-over from other donors' samples. CDR3 coding DNA: TGTGCCAGCACCGGGGGCCTGGGTCAGCCCCAGCATTTT. Translation gives CASTGGLGQPQHF.